This T cell receptor beta chain appears in the sequencing data of a study of cytomegalovirus exposure and HLA in healthy donors. Study results and limitations: A previous analysis found most TCR beta V segments productive roughly 87% or roughly 30% of the time.

V lost 4 bases, J lost 4 bases, and 9 bases stayed unmatched. This CDR3 spans 16 amino acids. The germline V gene has CDR1 SGHNT and CDR2 YYREEE (reference sequence). A multiplex PCR was run with 60 Vbeta primers and 13 Jbeta primers. Assay used: immunoSEQ multiplex PCR; TCRdb lists only in-frame clones, some missing. The sample has nearly 110,000 clones; roughly 82% are singletons. Note on this clone: The antigen remains undetermined.

This TCR derives from a man aged 25-40 years in good health and CMV-seropositive. Sequenced: PBMCs. This rearrangement joins TRBV5-4 to TRBJ1-4; 8 positions agree with TRBD1. This chain's CDR3 is CASSVGQGVGNEKLFF. The CDR3, as DNA: TGTGCCAGCAGCGTCGGACAGGGCGTCGGTAATGAAAAACTGTTTTTT. Full variable domain (rest looked up from reference TRBV5-4 and TRBJ1-4): ETGVTQSPTHLIKTRGQQVTLRCSSQSGHNTVSWYQQALGQGPQFIFQYYREEENGRGNFPPRFSGLQFPNYSSELNVNALELDDSALYLCASSVGQGVGNEKLFFGSGTQLSVL.